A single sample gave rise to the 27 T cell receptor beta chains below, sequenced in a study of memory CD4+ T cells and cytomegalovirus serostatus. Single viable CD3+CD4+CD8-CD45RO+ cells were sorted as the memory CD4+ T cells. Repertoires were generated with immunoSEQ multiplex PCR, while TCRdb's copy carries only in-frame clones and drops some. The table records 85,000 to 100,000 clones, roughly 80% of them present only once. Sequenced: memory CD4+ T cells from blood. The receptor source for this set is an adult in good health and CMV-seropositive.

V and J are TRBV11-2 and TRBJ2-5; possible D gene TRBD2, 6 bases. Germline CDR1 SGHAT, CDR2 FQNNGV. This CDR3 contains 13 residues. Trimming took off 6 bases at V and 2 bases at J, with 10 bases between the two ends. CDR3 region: CASSTGDQETQYF. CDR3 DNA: TGTGCCAGCAGTACGGGGGATCAAGAGACCCAGTACTTC.

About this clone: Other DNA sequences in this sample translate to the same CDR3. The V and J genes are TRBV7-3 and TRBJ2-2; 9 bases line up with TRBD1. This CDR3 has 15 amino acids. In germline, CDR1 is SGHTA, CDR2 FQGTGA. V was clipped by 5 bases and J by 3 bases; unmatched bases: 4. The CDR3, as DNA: TGTGCCAGCAGCCCCGGGACAGGGTACACCGGGGAGCTGTTTTTT. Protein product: CASSPGTGYTGELFF. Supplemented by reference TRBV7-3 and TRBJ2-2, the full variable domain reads GAGVSQTPSNKVTEKGKYVELRCDPISGHTALYWYRQSLGQGPEFLIYFQGTGAADDSGLPNDRFFAVRPEGSVSTLKIQRTERGDSAVYLCASSPGTGYTGELFFGEGSRLTVL.

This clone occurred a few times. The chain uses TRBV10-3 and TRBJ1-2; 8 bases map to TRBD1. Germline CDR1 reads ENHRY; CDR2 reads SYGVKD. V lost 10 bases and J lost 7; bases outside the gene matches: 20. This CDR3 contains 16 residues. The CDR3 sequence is CATSGGTGDSDIGYTF. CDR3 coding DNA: TGTGCCACCTCTGGCGGGACAGGCGATAGTGATATTGGCTACACCTTC.

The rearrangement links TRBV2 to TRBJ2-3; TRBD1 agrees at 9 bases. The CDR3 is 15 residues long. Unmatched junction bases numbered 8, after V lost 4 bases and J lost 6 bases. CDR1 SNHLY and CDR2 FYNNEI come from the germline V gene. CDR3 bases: TGTGCCAGCAGTGTCACAGGGGGCGAGTGGGATACGCAGTATTTT. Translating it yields CASSVTGGEWDTQYF.

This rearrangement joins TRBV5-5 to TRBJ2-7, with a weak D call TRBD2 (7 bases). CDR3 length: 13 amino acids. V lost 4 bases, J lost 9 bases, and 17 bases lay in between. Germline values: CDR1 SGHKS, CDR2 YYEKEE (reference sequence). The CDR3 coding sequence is TGTGCCAGCAGCCCGGAGGGGGGGCGCGTGCAGTACTTC. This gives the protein CASSPEGGRVQYF.

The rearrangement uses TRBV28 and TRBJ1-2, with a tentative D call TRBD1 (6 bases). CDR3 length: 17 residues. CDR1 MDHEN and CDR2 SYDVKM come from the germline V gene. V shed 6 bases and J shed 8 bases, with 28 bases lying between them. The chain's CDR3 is CASRHSTLQGRAGGYTF. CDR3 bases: TGTGCCAGCAGACATTCTACCCTCCAGGGGAGGGCTGGAGGCTACACCTTC.

The CDR3 region is CATSGGSGRNNEQFF. CDR3 nucleotides: TGCGCCACCTCCGGCGGTAGCGGGAGGAACAATGAGCAGTTCTTC. The chain uses TRBV5-1 and TRBJ2-1, with 10 positions matching TRBD2. The germline CDR1 and CDR2 sequences are SGHRS and YFSETQ. V lost 9 bases, J lost 5 bases, and 11 bases stayed unmatched. The CDR3 spans 15 residues.

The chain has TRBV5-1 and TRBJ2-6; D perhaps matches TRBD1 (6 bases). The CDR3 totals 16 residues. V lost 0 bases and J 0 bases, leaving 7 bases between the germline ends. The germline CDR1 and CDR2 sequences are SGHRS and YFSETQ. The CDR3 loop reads CASSLGGGSGANVLTF. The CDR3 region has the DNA TGCGCCAGCAGCTTGGGAGGGGGCTCTGGGGCCAACGTCCTGACTTTC. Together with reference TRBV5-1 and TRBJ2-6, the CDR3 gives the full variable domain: KAGVTQTPRYLIKTRGQQVTLSCSPISGHRSVSWYQQTPGQGLQFLFEYFSETQRNKGNFPGRFSGRQFSNSRSEMNVSTLELGDSALYLCASSLGGGSGANVLTFGAGSRLTVL.

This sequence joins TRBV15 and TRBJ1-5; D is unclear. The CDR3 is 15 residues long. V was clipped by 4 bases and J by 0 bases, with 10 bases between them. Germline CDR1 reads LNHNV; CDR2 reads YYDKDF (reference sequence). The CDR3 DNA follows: TGTGCCACCAGCATTCAGATGAATAGCAATCAGCCCCAGCATTTT. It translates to CATSIQMNSNQPQHF.

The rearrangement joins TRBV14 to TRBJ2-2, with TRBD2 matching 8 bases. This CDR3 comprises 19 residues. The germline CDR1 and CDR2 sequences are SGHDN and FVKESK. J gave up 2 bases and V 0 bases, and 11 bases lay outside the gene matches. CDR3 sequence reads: CASSQDLGSGTYNTGELFF. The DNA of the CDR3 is TGTGCCAGCAGCCAAGATCTTGGTAGCGGGACCTATAACACCGGGGAGCTGTTTTTT.

The DNA for the CDR3 is TGTGCCAGCAGCCCACCGGGACTAGTTGATGACGAGCAGTACTTC. This encodes CASSPPGLVDDEQYF. The chain joins TRBV7-9 to TRBJ2-7; 8 bases line up with TRBD2. With 5 bases clipped from V and 5 bases from J, the junction kept 11 bases outside the gene matches. This CDR3 has 15 residues. Germline-derived CDR1 and CDR2 are SEHNR and FQNEAQ (reference sequence).

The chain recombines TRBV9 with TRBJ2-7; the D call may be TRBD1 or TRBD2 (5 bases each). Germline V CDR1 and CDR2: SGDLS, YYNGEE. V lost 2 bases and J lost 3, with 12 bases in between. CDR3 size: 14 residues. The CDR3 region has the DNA TGTGCCAGCAGCGTCAGGGACCTCCACTACGAGCAGTACTTC. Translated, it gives CASSVRDLHYEQYF.

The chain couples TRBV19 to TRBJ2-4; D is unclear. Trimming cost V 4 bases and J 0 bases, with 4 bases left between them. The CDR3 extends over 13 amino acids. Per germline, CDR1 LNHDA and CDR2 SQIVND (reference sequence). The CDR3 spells CASSTLAKNIQYF. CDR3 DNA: TGTGCCAGTAGTACCCTAGCCAAAAACATTCAGTACTTC.

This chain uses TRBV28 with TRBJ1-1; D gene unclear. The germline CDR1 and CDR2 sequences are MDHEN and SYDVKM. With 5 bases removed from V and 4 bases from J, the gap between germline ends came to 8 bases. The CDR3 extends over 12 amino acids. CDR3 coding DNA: TGTGCCAGCAGTCTGGTGGGCACTGAAGCTTTCTTT. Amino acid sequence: CASSLVGTEAFF.

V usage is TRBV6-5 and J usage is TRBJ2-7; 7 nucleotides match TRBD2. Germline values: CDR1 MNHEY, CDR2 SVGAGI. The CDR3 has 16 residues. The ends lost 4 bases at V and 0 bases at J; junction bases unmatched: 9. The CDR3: CASSFGGRDSSYEQYF. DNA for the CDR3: TGTGCCAGCAGTTTCGGGGGGAGAGACAGCTCCTACGAGCAGTACTTC.

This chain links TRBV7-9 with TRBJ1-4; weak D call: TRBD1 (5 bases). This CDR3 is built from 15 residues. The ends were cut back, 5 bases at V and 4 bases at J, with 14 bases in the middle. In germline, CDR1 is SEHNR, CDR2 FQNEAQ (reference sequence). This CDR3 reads CASSGHSAGNEKLFF. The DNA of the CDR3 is TGTGCCAGCAGCGGACACTCCGCCGGTAATGAAAAACTGTTTTTT.

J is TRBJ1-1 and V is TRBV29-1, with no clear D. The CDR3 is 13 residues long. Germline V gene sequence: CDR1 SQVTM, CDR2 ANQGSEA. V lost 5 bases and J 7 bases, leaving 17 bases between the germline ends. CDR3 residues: CSVSKGLDGEAFF. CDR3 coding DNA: TGCAGCGTTAGTAAAGGGCTAGACGGTGAAGCTTTCTTT.

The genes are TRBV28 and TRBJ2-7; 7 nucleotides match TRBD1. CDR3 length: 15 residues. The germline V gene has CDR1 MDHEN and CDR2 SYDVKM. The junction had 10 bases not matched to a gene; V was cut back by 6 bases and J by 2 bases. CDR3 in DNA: TGTGCCAGCAGCCCTCCGGACAGGTTTCCCTACGAGCAGTACTTC. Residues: CASSPPDRFPYEQYF.

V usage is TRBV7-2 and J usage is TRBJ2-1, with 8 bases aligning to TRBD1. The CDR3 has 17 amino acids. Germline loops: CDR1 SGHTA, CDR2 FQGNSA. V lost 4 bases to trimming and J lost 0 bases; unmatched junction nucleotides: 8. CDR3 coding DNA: TGTGCCAGCAGCTCGTCCAGGGGGCTGAGCTCCTACAATGAGCAGTTCTTC. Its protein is CASSSSRGLSSYNEQFF. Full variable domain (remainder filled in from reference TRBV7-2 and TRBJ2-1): GAGVSQSPSNKVTEKGKDVELRCDPISGHTALYWYRQSLGQGLEFLIYFQGNSAPDKSGLPSDRFSAERTGGSVSTLTIQRTQQEDSAVYLCASSSSRGLSSYNEQFFGPGTRLTVL.

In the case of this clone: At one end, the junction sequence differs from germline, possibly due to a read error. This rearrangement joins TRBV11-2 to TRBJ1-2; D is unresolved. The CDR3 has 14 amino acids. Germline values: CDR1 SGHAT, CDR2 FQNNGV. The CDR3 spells CAGSPGLQNYGYTF. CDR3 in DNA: TGTGCCGGCAGCCCTGGTTTACAGAACTATGGCTACACCTTC.

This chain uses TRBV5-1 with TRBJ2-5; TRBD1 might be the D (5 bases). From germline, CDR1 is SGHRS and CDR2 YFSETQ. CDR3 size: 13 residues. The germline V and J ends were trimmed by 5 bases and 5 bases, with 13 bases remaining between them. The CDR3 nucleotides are TGCGCCAGCAGGTTTCAGGGAATTGAGACCCAGTACTTC. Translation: CASRFQGIETQYF.

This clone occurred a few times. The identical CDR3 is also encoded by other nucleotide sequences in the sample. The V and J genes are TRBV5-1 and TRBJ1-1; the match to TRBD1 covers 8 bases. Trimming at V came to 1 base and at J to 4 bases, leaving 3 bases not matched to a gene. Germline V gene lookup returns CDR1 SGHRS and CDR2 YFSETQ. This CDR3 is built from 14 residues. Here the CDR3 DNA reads TGCGCCAGCAGCTTGCGGACAGGGAGCACTGAAGCTTTCTTT. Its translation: CASSLRTGSTEAFF.

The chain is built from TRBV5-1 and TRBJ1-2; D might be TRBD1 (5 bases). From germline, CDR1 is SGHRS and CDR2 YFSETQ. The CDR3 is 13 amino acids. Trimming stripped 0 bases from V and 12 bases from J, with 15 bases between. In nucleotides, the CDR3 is TGCGCCAGCAGCTTGGATGGCAGGGAGGATCACACCTTC. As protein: CASSLDGREDHTF.

This CDR3 is CASSLPTSGTETQYF. In DNA, the CDR3 is TGTGCCAGCAGCTTGCCGACTAGCGGGACGGAGACCCAGTACTTC. The chain couples TRBV7-2 to TRBJ2-5; TRBD2 matches at 11 bases. Per germline, CDR1 SGHTA and CDR2 FQGNSA. The J segment lost 5 bases and the V segment lost 3 bases, leaving 5 bases of the junction unmatched. This CDR3 spans 15 amino acids.

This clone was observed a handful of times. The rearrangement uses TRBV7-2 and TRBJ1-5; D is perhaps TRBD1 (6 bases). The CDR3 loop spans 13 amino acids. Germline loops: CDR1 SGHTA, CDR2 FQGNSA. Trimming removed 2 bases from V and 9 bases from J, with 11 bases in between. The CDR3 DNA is TGTGCCAGCAGCTTAACAGGGTTACTGCCCCAGCATTTT. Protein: CASSLTGLLPQHF. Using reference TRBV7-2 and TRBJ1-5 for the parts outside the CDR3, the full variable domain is GAGVSQSPSNKVTEKGKDVELRCDPISGHTALYWYRQSLGQGLEFLIYFQGNSAPDKSGLPSDRFSAERTGGSVSTLTIQRTQQEDSAVYLCASSLTGLLPQHFGDGTRLSIL.

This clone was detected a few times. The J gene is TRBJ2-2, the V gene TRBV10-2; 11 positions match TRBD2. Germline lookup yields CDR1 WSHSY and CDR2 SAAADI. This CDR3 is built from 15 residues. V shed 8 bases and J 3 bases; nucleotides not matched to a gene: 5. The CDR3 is CASQRLAGYTGELFF. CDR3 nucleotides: TGCGCCAGCCAAAGACTAGCGGGGTACACCGGGGAGCTGTTTTTT.

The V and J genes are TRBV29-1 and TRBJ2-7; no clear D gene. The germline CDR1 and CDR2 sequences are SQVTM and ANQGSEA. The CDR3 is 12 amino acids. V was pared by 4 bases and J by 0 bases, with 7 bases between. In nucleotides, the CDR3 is TGCAGCGTTGTTGGGATCTCCTACGAGCAGTACTTC. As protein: CSVVGISYEQYF.